The 23 T cell receptor beta chains presented below share a single source sample, sequenced in a study of blood T cell repertoires in COVID-19. Measured with immunoSEQ multiplex PCR; TCRdb has only the in-frame clones, and not every one. The sample yields approximately 35,000 clones, around 84% seen once. Sequenced material: peripheral blood. The receptors come from a man older than 75 with acute or convalescent COVID-19.

The chain employs TRBV5-1 and TRBJ2-7; the D gene is possibly TRBD2 (5 bases). The germline V gene has CDR1 SGHRS and CDR2 YFSETQ. V was pared by 5 bases and J by 2 bases, with 14 bases between. CDR3 length: 14 amino acids. CDR3 loop: CASSPEEVPYEQYF. As DNA, the CDR3 is TGCGCCAGCAGTCCAGAGGAGGTCCCCTACGAGCAGTACTTC.

The chain uses TRBV7-3 and TRBJ2-1; no definite D call. Germline assignment: CDR1 SGHTA and CDR2 FQGTGA. Trimming took off 5 bases at V and 10 bases at J, with 15 bases between the two ends. CDR3 length: 13 amino acids. The CDR3 region has the DNA TGTGCCAGCAGCCAAATATATCGGTCCGAGCAGTTCTTC. It is translated as CASSQIYRSEQFF.

This chain joins TRBV6-2 or TRBV6-3 and TRBJ1-5, with 7 positions matching TRBD1. The V gene's germline CDR1 is MNHEY and CDR2 SVGEGT. There are 15 residues in the CDR3. Trimming removed 4 bases from V and 2 bases from J; junction bases left unmatched: 5. The CDR3 region is CASSWEGGGNQPQHF. For the CDR3, the DNA is TGTGCCAGCAGTTGGGAAGGGGGCGGCAATCAGCCCCAGCATTTT.

The rearrangement links TRBV24-1 to TRBJ1-5; TRBD1 might be the D (6 bases). Germline CDR1 reads KGHDR; CDR2 reads SFDVKD. This CDR3 is 13 amino acids long. Trimming left V 9 bases short and J 0 bases short, with 8 bases between. Written as DNA, the CDR3 is TGTGCCACCCAGGGGAATAGCAATCAGCCCCAGCATTTT. This gives the protein CATQGNSNQPQHF.

The V gene is TRBV5-8, the J gene TRBJ2-3; 9 bases match TRBD2. V shed 2 bases, J shed 2 bases, and the junction held 3 bases outside the gene matches. The CDR3 sequence is 15 residues long. From germline, CDR1 is SGHTS and CDR2 YDEGEE. The CDR3 nucleotides read TGTGCCAGCAGCTTTAGCGGGGGACTCACAGATACGCAGTATTTT. It yields the protein CASSFSGGLTDTQYF.

The CDR3 DNA reads TGTGCCAGCAGTTTGCGGGACAGGGGGACCCAGTACTTC. Encoded protein: CASSLRDRGTQYF. The chain combines TRBV12-3 or TRBV12-4 with TRBJ2-5; 10 bases line up with TRBD1. The CDR3 consists of 13 residues. J gave up 7 bases and V 3 bases, and 2 bases lay outside the gene matches.

This chain connects TRBV5-4 to TRBJ1-1; perhaps TRBD1 as D (5 bases). Germline CDR1 is SGHNT and CDR2 is YYREEE (reference sequence). V shed 6 bases and J shed 4 bases, with 16 bases lying between them. There are 14 residues in the CDR3. CDR3 protein: CASTNIGEATEAFF. The DNA for the CDR3 is TGTGCCAGCACTAATATAGGGGAGGCCACTGAAGCTTTCTTT.

This clone occurred a few times. The chain joins TRBV7-8 to TRBJ1-1; no clear D. V lost 5 bases, J lost 1 base, and 14 bases lay in between. The CDR3 is 15 residues long. In germline, CDR1 is SGHVS, CDR2 FQNEAQ. Here the CDR3 reads CASSQRRLTNTEAFF. The CDR3 coding sequence is TGTGCCAGCAGCCAGCGACGCCTTACGAACACTGAAGCTTTCTTT.

This chain uses TRBV30 with TRBJ1-2, with D unresolved. The germline V gene encodes CDR1 GTSNPN and CDR2 SVGIG (reference sequence). CDR3 length: 13 residues. Trimming removed 2 bases from V and 4 bases from J, with 11 bases in between. The CDR3 DNA reads TGTGCCTGGAGTTTTTTCCAGGTCTATGGCTACACCTTC. It translates to CAWSFFQVYGYTF.

The genes are TRBV7-9 and TRBJ2-5; 9 bases line up with TRBD2. The CDR3 runs 15 residues. Germline values: CDR1 SEHNR, CDR2 FQNEAQ (reference sequence). Germline trimming cut 8 bases from V and 5 bases from J; bases unmatched to any gene: 12. The CDR3 here is CASALVRGGSETQYF. The CDR3 DNA follows: TGTGCCAGCGCCCTGGTGCGGGGGGGCAGTGAGACCCAGTACTTC.

The chain is built from TRBV4-2 and TRBJ2-7, with TRBD1 as a possible D gene (5 bases). CDR1 is LGHNA, CDR2 YNFKEQ, per germline. The V end lost 5 bases, the J end lost 0 bases, and 8 bases lay between the germline ends. This CDR3 region has 13 residues. In DNA form, the CDR3 reads TGTGCCAGCAGCATCGACAGCTCCTACGAGCAGTACTTC. Protein sequence: CASSIDSSYEQYF.

The chain couples TRBV27 to TRBJ1-1; TRBD1 is a possible D gene (6 bases). This CDR3 has 14 residues. CDR1 is MNHEY and CDR2 is SMNVEV in the germline V gene (reference sequence). Trimming cost V 4 bases and J 4 bases, with 13 bases left between them. CDR3 in amino acids: CASSYKDRSTEAFF. The CDR3, as DNA: TGTGCCAGCAGTTACAAGGACAGATCCACTGAAGCTTTCTTT.

This chain joins TRBV5-6 and TRBJ1-4; 9 bases are shared with TRBD1. Germline CDR1 is SGHDT and CDR2 is YYEEEE. The junction had 5 bases not matched to a gene; V was cut back by 2 bases and J by 3 bases. This CDR3 region has 16 residues. CDR3 in DNA: TGTGCCAGCAGCTTCGGGACAGGGACCGCTAATGAAAAACTGTTTTTT. This sequence encodes CASSFGTGTANEKLFF.

This chain uses TRBV18 with TRBJ2-1; 15 positions agree with TRBD2. The CDR3 loop spans 17 amino acids. V gave up 3 bases and J gave up 8 bases; unmatched junction bases: 8. Germline CDR1 is KGHSH and CDR2 is LQKENI. The DNA of the CDR3 is TGTGCCAGCTCACCCCGGACTAGCGGGGGGGGAGGATATGAGCAGTTCTTC. Its translation is CASSPRTSGGGGYEQFF.

The rearrangement uses TRBV5-1 and TRBJ2-7; D is possibly TRBD2 (5 bases). The germline V and J ends were trimmed by 0 bases and 2 bases, with 15 bases remaining between them. Germline CDR1 SGHRS, CDR2 YFSETQ. There are 16 residues in the CDR3. DNA of the CDR3: TGCGCCAGCAGCTTGGCCGTCGGAGGCATAGCCTACGAGCAGTACTTC. Translation gives CASSLAVGGIAYEQYF. Full variable domain (remainder filled in from reference TRBV5-1 and TRBJ2-7): KAGVTQTPRYLIKTRGQQVTLSCSPISGHRSVSWYQQTPGQGLQFLFEYFSETQRNKGNFPGRFSGRQFSNSRSEMNVSTLELGDSALYLCASSLAVGGIAYEQYFGPGTRLTVT.

This chain joins TRBV28 and TRBJ1-2, with a weak D call TRBD1 (6 bases). V was trimmed by 6 bases and J by 2 bases, leaving 10 bases between them. CDR3 length: 13 residues. Looked up from germline, CDR1 is MDHEN and CDR2 is SYDVKM. The CDR3 reads CASRITGNYGYTF. CDR3 in DNA: TGTGCCAGCAGAATAACAGGGAACTATGGCTACACCTTC.

The V call is TRBV6-6, the J call TRBJ1-5; D possibly corresponds to TRBD1 (5 bases). The CDR3 totals 14 residues. The V gene lost 0 bases and the J gene lost 2 bases, with 5 bases spanning the gap. Per germline, CDR1 MNHNY and CDR2 SVGAGI (reference sequence). CDR3 sequence reads: CASSYSTGNQPQHF. As DNA, the CDR3 is TGTGCCAGCAGTTACTCGACAGGCAATCAGCCCCAGCATTTT.

The chain joins TRBV2 to TRBJ2-5, with D tentatively TRBD1 (6 bases). Germline CDR1 SNHLY, CDR2 FYNNEI. The CDR3 covers 14 residues. V lost 2 bases and J 4 bases, leaving 11 bases between the germline ends. The CDR3 loop reads CASSESTGRETQYF. The DNA for the CDR3 is TGTGCCAGCAGTGAATCGACAGGTAGAGAGACCCAGTACTTC. The variable domain in full, completed from reference TRBV2 and TRBJ2-5, reads EPEVTQTPSHQVTQMGQEVILRCVPISNHLYFYWYRQILGQKVEFLVSFYNNEISEKSEIFDDQFSVERPDGSNFTLKIRSTKLEDSAMYFCASSESTGRETQYFGPGTRLLVL.

The V gene is TRBV10-3, the J gene TRBJ1-1; D not resolved. Trimming shortened V by 3 bases and J by 2 bases, and 7 bases separated the two germline ends. Germline CDR1 ENHRY, CDR2 SYGVKD. The CDR3 extends over 13 amino acids. This CDR3 reads CAISDAGNTEAFF. CDR3 sequence (DNA): TGTGCCATCAGTGACGCAGGTAACACTGAAGCTTTCTTT.

This clone was counted a single time. In DNA, the CDR3 is TGTGCCAGCAGTCAAAGGAGCCAAGTGAGGGCCCAGTACTTC. Translating it yields CASSQRSQVRAQYF. The chain has TRBV2 and TRBJ2-5; maybe TRBD2 (5 bases). The CDR3 has 14 residues. The germline V gene has CDR1 SNHLY and CDR2 FYNNEI. Trimming removed 5 bases at V and 9 bases at J, with 19 bases between.

This clone was found a few times. The chain couples TRBV2 to TRBJ2-5, with 8 bases aligning to TRBD1. J was trimmed by 2 bases and V by 6 bases; bases with no gene match: 8. This CDR3 contains 15 residues. Germline CDR1 is SNHLY and CDR2 is FYNNEI. The CDR3 loop is CASSAQGARQETQYF. The DNA for the CDR3 is TGTGCCAGCAGCGCTCAGGGGGCTCGGCAAGAGACCCAGTACTTC.

The chain couples TRBV6-5 to TRBJ1-2; 9 bases match TRBD1. The CDR3 is 15 amino acids. Germline values: CDR1 MNHEY, CDR2 SVGAGI. With 4 bases clipped from V and 7 bases from J, the junction kept 10 bases outside the gene matches. The CDR3 nucleotides are TGTGCCAGCAGTTCACTTCCGGGACAGGGTGGTGGCTACACCTTC. This codes for CASSSLPGQGGGYTF.

This clone was detected only a few times. The V call is TRBV2, the J call TRBJ2-7; 9 bases align to TRBD1. With 6 bases clipped from V and 5 bases from J, the junction kept 11 bases outside the gene matches. The germline gives CDR1 SNHLY, CDR2 FYNNEI. The CDR3 covers 15 residues. The CDR3, as DNA: TGTGCCAGCAGACCTACCGGGACAGGGTGGGACGAGCAGTACTTC. Protein product: CASRPTGTGWDEQYF.